Each of the 7 T cell receptor beta chains below was sequenced from the same sample in a study of radiation and T cells in renal cell carcinoma. This table comes from immunoSEQ multiplex PCR, and its TCRdb copy is limited to in-frame clones, with some not included. The sample holds 120,000 to 150,000 clones, less than 90% seen once. Time point: blood 4 weeks post-SBRT, at nephrectomy. Treatment noted: 15 Gy SBRT to primary tumor, nephrectomy 4 weeks later. This specimen was blood, taken from a patient whose treatment included radiotherapy and nephrectomy. The receptor set was obtained from a woman aged 45-60 years with renal cell carcinoma.

This chain links TRBV4-3 with TRBJ2-3; 8 nucleotides line up with TRBD2. The germline CDR1 and CDR2 sequences are LGHNA and YSLEER. The CDR3 spans 17 residues. Losses at the gene ends were 0 bases for V and 5 bases for J; bases not matched to a gene: 10. This chain's CDR3 is CASSQERKREYVDTQYF. DNA of the CDR3: TGCGCCAGCAGCCAAGAGAGGAAGCGGGAGTACGTAGATACGCAGTATTTT.

The chain couples TRBV28 to TRBJ2-7; 9 positions match TRBD1. V was clipped by 6 bases and J by 1 base; unmatched bases: 4. Germline-derived CDR1 and CDR2 are MDHEN and SYDVKM. The length of the CDR3 is 14 residues. CDR3 region: CASRPGTGSYEQYF. The DNA for the CDR3 is TGTGCCAGCAGACCCGGGACAGGGTCCTACGAGCAGTACTTC.

This clone was recorded once. The chain carries TRBV6-6 and TRBJ2-7; possible D gene TRBD1, 5 bases. This CDR3 comprises 13 residues. Deletions cut 2 bases from V and 2 bases from J, with 7 bases between. The germline CDR1 and CDR2 sequences are MNHNY and SVGAGI (reference sequence). The CDR3 DNA is TGTGCCAGCAGTTACGCACAGGCCTACGAGCAGTACTTC. Translated, it gives CASSYAQAYEQYF.

The gene calls are TRBV7-2 and TRBJ2-1; possibly TRBD1 for D (6 bases). CDR1 and CDR2 from the germline V gene are SGHTA and FQGNSA. Trimming cost V 11 bases and J 1 base, with 15 bases left between them. The length of the CDR3 is 14 residues. The CDR3 coding sequence is TGTGCCTGTACCCCGGACAGATCCTACAATGAGCAGTTCTTC. Translated, it gives CACTPDRSYNEQFF. Combining the CDR3 with reference TRBV7-2 and TRBJ2-1 gives the whole variable domain GAGVSQSPSNKVTEKGKDVELRCDPISGHTALYWYRQSLGQGLEFLIYFQGNSAPDKSGLPSDRFSAERTGGSVSTLTIQRTQQEDSAVYLCACTPDRSYNEQFFGPGTRLTVL.

This sequence joins TRBV6-6 and TRBJ1-4, with D possibly TRBD1 on 5 matching bases. Germline V gene lookup returns CDR1 MNHNY and CDR2 SVGAGI (reference sequence). Trimming pared 5 bases from V and 8 bases from J, leaving 21 bases between. This CDR3 region has 16 residues. The CDR3 DNA sequence: TGTGCCAGCAGTCTCCTCGTGGTTGTGGGGGACGAAAAACTGTTTTTT. This gives the protein CASSLLVVVGDEKLFF.

The V gene is TRBV5-1, the J gene TRBJ1-2; maybe TRBD1 (5 bases). CDR1 is SGHRS, CDR2 YFSETQ, per germline. This CDR3 is built from 15 residues. Trimming stripped 4 bases from V and 9 bases from J, with 22 bases between. DNA for the CDR3: TGCGCCAGCAGCCAAATGACAGATTCGGTAGATAGCTACACCTTC. Translation gives CASSQMTDSVDSYTF.

The V gene is TRBV5-1, the J gene TRBJ1-5; no definite D call. The germline V and J ends were trimmed by 4 bases and 6 bases, with 11 bases remaining between them. CDR1 SGHRS and CDR2 YFSETQ come from the germline V gene. CDR3 length equals 13 residues. The DNA for the CDR3 is TGCGCCAGCAGCCAGGACGGGGTTCAGCCCCAGCATTTT. Translated, it gives CASSQDGVQPQHF.